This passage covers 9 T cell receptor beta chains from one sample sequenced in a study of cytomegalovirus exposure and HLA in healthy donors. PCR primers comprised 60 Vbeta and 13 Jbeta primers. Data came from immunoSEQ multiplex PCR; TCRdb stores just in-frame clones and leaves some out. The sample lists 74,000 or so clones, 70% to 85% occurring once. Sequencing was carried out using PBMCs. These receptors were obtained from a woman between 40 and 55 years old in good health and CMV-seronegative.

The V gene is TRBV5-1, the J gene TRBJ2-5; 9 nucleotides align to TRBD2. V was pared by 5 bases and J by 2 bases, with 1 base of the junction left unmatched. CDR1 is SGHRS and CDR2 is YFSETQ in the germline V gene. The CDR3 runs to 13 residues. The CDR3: CASSSGRQETQYF. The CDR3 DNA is TGCGCCAGCAGTAGCGGGAGACAAGAGACCCAGTACTTC. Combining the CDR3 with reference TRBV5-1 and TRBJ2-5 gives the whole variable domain KAGVTQTPRYLIKTRGQQVTLSCSPISGHRSVSWYQQTPGQGLQFLFEYFSETQRNKGNFPGRFSGRQFSNSRSEMNVSTLELGDSALYLCASSSGRQETQYFGPGTRLLVL.

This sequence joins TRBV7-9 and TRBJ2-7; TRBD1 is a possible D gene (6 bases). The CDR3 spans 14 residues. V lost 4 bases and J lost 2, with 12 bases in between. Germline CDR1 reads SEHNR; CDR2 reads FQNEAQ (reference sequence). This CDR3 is CASSSGDIPYEQYF. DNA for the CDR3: TGTGCCAGCAGCTCCGGGGACATTCCCTACGAGCAGTACTTC. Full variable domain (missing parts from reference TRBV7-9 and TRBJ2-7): DTGVSQNPRHKITKRGQNVTFRCDPISEHNRLYWYRQTLGQGPEFLTYFQNEAQLEKSRLLSDRFSAERPKGSFSTLEIQRTEQGDSAMYLCASSSGDIPYEQYFGPGTRLTVT.

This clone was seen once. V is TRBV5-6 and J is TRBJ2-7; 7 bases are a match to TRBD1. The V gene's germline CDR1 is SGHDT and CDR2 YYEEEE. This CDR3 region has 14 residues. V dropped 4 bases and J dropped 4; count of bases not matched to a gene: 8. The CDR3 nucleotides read TGTGCCAGCAGCGTGGACAGGTCGAATTACGAGCAGTACTTC. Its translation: CASSVDRSNYEQYF.

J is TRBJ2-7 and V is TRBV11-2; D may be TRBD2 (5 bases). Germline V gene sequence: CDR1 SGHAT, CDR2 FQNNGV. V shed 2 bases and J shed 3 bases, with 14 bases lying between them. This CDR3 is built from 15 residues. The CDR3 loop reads CASSLNGNDLYEQYF. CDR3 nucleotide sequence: TGTGCCAGCAGCTTAAACGGGAATGATCTCTACGAGCAGTACTTC.

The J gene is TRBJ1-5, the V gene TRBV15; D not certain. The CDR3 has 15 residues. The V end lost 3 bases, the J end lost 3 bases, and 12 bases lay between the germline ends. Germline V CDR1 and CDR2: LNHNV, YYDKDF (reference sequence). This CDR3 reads CATSSPRGVNQPQHF. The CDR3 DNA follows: TGTGCCACCAGCAGCCCTCGCGGGGTCAATCAGCCCCAGCATTTT.

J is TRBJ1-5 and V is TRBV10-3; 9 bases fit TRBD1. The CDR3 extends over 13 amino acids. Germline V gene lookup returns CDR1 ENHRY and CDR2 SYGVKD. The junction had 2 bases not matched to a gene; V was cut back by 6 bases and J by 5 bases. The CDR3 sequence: CAIRGQGDQPQHF. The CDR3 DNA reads TGTGCCATCAGGGGACAGGGAGATCAGCCCCAGCATTTT.

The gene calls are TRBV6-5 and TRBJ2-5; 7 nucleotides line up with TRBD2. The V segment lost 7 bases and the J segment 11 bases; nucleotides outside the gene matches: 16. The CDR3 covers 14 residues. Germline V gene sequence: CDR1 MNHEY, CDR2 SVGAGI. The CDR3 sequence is CASTQPSGAREQYF. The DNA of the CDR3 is TGTGCCAGCACCCAACCCTCTGGGGCGCGGGAGCAGTACTTC.

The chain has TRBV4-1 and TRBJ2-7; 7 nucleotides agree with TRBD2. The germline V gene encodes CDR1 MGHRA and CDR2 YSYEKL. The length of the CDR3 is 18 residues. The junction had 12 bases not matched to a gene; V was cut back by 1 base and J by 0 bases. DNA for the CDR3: TGCGCCAGCAGCCAAGTTTCCGTCGGGCTAGCGGTCTCCTACGAGCAGTACTTC. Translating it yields CASSQVSVGLAVSYEQYF.

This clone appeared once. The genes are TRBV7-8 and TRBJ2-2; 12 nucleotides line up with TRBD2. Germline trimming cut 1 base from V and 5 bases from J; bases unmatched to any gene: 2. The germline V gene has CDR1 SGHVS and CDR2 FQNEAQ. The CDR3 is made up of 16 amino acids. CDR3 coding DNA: TGTGCCAGCAGCTTAGGGACTAGCGGGACTACCGGGGAGCTGTTTTTT. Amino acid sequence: CASSLGTSGTTGELFF.